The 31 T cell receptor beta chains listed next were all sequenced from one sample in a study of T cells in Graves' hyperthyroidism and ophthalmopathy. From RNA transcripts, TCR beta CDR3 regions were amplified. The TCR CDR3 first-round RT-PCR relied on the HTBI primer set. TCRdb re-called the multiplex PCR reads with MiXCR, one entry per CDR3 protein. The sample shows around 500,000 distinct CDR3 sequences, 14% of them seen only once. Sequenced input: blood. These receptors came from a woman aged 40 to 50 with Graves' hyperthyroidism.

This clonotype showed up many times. The CDR3 spells CASSLDGRANYGYTF. The CDR3 nucleotides read TGTGCCAGCAGCTTAGACGGCAGGGCTAACTATGGCTACACCTTC. J is TRBJ1-2 and V is TRBV7-8, with D possibly being TRBD1 (5 bases). The V and J ends lost 1 base and 0 bases respectively, with 9 bases between them. This CDR3 is built from 15 residues. From germline, CDR1 is SGHVS and CDR2 FQNEAQ.

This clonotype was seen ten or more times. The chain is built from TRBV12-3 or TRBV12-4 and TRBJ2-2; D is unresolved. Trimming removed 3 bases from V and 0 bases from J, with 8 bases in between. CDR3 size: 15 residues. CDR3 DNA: TGTGCCAGCAGTTTGGGCGGTTCGAACACCGGGGAGCTGTTTTTT. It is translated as CASSLGGSNTGELFF.

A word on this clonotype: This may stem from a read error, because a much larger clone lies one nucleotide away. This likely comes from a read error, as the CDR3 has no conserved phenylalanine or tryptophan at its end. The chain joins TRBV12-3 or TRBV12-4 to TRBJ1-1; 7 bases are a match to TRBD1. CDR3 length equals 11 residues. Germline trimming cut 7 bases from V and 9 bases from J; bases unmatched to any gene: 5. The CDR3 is CASIRGGKAFL. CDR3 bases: TGTGCCAGCATCCGAGGGGGCAAAGCTTTCCTT.

The CDR3 reads CASSVAGVSYEQYF. CDR3 nucleotides: TGCGCCAGCAGCGTAGCGGGTGTATCCTACGAGCAGTACTTC. The V gene is TRBV10-2, the J gene TRBJ2-7; TRBD2 matches 7 bases. The CDR3 has 14 amino acids. Germline V CDR1 and CDR2: WSHSY, SAAADI. Trimming removed 6 bases from V and 1 base from J; junction bases left unmatched: 6.

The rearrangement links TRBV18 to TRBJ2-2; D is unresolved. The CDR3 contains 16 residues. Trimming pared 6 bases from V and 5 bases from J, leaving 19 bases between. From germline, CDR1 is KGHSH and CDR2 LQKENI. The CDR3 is CASSPGSSASTGELFF. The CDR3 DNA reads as TGTGCCAGCTCGCCTGGGTCCTCCGCGAGTACCGGGGAGCTGTTTTTT.

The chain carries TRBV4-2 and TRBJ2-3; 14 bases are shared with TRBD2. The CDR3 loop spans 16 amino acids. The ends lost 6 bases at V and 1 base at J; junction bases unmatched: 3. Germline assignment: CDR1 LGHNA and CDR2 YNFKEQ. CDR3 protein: CASRPGLAGGTDTQYF. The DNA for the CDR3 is TGTGCCAGCAGACCGGGACTAGCGGGGGGCACAGATACGCAGTATTTT.

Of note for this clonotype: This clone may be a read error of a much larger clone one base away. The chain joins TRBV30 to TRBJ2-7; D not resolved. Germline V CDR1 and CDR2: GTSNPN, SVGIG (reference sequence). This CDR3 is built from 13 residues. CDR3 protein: CVWRVGRDYEQYF. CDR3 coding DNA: TGTGTCTGGAGAGTAGGCCGAGATTACGAGCAGTACTTC. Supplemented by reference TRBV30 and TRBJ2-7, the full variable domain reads SQTIHQWPATLVQPVGSPLSLECTVEGTSNPNLYWYRQAAGRGLQLLFYSVGIGQISSEVPQNLSASRPQDRQFILSSKKLLLSDSGFYLCVWRVGRDYEQYFGPGTRLTVT.

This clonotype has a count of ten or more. The CDR3 DNA is TGTGCCAGCAGCTATTTTCGGGAAGAGTCATACAATGAGCAGTTCTTC. It codes for CASSYFREESYNEQFF. The J gene is TRBJ2-1, the V gene TRBV7-8; perhaps TRBD2 as D (5 bases). CDR1 is SGHVS and CDR2 is FQNEAQ in the germline V gene. V lost 4 bases and J lost 4, with 17 bases in between. CDR3 length: 16 residues.

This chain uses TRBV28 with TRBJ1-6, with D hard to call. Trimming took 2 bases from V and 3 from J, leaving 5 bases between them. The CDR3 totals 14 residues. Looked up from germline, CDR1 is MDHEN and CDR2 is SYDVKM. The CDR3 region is CASSLRHYNSPLHF. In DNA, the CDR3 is TGTGCCAGCAGTTTACGCCACTATAATTCACCCCTCCACTTT.

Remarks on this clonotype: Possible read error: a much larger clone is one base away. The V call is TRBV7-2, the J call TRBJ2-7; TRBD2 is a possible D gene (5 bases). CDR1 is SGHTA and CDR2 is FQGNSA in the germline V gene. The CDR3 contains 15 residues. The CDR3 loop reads CASSSLLASPYGQYF. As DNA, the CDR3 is TGTGCCAGCAGCTCTCTATTAGCGAGTCCCTACGGGCAGTACTTC.

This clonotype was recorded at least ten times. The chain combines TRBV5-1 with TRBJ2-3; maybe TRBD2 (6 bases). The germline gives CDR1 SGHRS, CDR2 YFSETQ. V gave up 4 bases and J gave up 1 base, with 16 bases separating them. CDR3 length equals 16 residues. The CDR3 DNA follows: TGCGCCAGCAGCCCTTCGTCACAGCGGGGCACAGATACGCAGTATTTT. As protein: CASSPSSQRGTDTQYF.

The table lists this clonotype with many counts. CDR3 in DNA: TGCGCCAGCAGTGAGTCGAGACTAGCGGAGTTCACAGATACGCAGTATTTT. It is translated as CASSESRLAEFTDTQYF. J is TRBJ2-3 and V is TRBV10-2; 9 nucleotides line up with TRBD2. Germline V gene data show CDR1 as WSHSY and CDR2 as SAAADI. The CDR3 totals 17 residues. The ends lost 0 bases at V and 2 bases at J; junction bases unmatched: 6.

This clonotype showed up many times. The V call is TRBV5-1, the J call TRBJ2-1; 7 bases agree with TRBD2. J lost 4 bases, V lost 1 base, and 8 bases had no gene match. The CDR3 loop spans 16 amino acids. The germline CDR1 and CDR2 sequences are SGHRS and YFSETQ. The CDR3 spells CASSLWGGSSYNEQFF. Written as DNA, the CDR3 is TGCGCCAGCAGCTTGTGGGGCGGGAGTAGTTACAATGAGCAGTTCTTC.

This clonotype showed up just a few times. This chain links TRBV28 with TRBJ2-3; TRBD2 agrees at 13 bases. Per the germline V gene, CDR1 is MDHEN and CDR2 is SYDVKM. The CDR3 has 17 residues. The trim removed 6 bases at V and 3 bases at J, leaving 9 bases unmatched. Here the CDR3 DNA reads TGTGCCAGCAGGCCCGGACTAGCGGGAGATATTACAGATACGCAGTATTTT. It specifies CASRPGLAGDITDTQYF.

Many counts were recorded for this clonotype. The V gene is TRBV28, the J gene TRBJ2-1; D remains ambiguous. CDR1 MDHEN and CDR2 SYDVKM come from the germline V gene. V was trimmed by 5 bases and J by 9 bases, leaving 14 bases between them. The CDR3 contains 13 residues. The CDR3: CASSGPLSSEQFF. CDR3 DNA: TGTGCCAGCAGTGGTCCCCTATCCAGTGAGCAGTTCTTC.

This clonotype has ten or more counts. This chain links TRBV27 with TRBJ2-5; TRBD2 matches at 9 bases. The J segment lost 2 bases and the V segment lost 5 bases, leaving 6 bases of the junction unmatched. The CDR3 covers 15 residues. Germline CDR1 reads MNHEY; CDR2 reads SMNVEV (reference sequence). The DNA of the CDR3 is TGTGCCAGCAGTGATCAGCTAGCGGGACAAGAGACCCAGTACTTC. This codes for CASSDQLAGQETQYF.

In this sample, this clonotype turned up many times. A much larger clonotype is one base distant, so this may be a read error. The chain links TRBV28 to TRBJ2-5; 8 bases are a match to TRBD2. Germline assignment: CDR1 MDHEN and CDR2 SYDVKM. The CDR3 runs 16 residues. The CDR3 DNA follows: TGTGCCACCAGTTTGGGACTACTAGCGGAACAAGAGACCCAGTACTTC. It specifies CATSLGLLAEQETQYF.

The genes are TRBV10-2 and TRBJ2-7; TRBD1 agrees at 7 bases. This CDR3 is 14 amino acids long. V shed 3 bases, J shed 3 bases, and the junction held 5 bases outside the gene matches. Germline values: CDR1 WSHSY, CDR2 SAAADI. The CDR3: CASSETTGSYEQYF. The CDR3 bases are TGCGCCAGCAGTGAAACGACAGGGAGCTACGAGCAGTACTTC.

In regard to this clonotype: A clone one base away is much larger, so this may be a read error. CDR3 loop: CSVGTSGRDEQYF. The CDR3 DNA is TGCAGCGTTGGGACTAGCGGGAGGGATGAGCAGTACTTC. The chain employs TRBV29-1 and TRBJ2-7; 15 bases match TRBD2. V lost 4 bases, J lost 7 bases, and 2 bases stayed unmatched. Germline V gene data show CDR1 as SQVTM and CDR2 as ANQGSEA. The CDR3 loop spans 13 amino acids.

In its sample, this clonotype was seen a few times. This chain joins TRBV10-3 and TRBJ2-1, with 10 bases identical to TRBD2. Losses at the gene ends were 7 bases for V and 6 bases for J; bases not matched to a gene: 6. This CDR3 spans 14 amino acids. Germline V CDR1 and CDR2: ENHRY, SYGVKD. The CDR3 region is CAINQREGLNEQFF. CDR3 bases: TGTGCCATCAACCAGCGGGAGGGCCTCAATGAGCAGTTCTTC.

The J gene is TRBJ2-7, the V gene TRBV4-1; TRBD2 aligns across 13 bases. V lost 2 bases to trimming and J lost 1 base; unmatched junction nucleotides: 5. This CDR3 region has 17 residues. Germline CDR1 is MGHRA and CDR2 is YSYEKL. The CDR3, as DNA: TGCGCCAGCAGCCAACAGAGGACTAGCGGGAGTTCCTACGAGCAGTACTTC. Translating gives CASSQQRTSGSSYEQYF.

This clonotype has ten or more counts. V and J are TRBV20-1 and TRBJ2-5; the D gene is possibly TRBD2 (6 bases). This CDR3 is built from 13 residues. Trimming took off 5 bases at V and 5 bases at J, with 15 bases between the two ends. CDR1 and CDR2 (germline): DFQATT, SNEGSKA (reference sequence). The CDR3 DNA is TGCAGTGCTCGAGGGACGGGGGAGGAGACCCAGTACTTC. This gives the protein CSARGTGEETQYF.

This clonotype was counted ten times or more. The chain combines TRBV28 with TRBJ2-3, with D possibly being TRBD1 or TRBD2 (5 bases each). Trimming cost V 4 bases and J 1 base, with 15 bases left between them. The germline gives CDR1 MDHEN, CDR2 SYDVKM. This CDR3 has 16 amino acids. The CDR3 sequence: CASSSGPHSRTDTQYF. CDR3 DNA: TGTGCCAGCAGTTCGGGACCTCACTCGCGCACAGATACGCAGTATTTT.

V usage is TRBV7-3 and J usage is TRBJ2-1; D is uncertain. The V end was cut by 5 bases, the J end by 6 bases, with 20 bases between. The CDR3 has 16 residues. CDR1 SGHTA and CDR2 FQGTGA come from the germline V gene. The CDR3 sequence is CASSTLIRMSANEQFF. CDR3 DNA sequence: TGTGCCAGCAGCACGCTTATTCGGATGAGTGCCAATGAGCAGTTCTTC.

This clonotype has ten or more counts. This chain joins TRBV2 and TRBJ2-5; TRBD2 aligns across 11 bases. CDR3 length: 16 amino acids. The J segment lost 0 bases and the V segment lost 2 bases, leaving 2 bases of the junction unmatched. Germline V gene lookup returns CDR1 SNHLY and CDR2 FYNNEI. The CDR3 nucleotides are TGTGCCAGCAGTGAATGGACTAGCGGGTACCAAGAGACCCAGTACTTC. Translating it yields CASSEWTSGYQETQYF. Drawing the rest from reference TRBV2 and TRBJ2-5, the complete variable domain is EPEVTQTPSHQVTQMGQEVILRCVPISNHLYFYWYRQILGQKVEFLVSFYNNEISEKSEIFDDQFSVERPDGSNFTLKIRSTKLEDSAMYFCASSEWTSGYQETQYFGPGTRLLVL.

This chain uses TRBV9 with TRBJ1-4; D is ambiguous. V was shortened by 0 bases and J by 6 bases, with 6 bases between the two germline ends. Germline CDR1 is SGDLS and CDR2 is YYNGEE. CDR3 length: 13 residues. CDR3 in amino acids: CASSVGEDEKLFF. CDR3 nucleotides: TGTGCCAGCAGCGTAGGCGAGGATGAAAAACTGTTTTTT.

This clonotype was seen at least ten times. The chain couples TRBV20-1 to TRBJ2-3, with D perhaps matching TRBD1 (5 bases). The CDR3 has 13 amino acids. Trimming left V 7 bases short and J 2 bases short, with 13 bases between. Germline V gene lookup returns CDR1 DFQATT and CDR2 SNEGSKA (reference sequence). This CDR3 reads CSVPDKSTDTQYF. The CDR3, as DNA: TGCAGTGTCCCGGACAAGTCCACAGATACGCAGTATTTT.

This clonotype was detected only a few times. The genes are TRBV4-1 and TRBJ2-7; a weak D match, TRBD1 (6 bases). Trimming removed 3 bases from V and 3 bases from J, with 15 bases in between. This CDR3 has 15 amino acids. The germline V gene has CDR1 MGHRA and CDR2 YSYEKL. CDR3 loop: CASSQGETGIYEQYF. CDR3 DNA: TGCGCCAGCAGCCAGGGGGAAACAGGGATCTACGAGCAGTACTTC.

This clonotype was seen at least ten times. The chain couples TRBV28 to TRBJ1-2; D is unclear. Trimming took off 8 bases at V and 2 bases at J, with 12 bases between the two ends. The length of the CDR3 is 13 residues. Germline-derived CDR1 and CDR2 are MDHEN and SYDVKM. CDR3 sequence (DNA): TGTGCCAGCGGGCAGGTGGCGAACTATGGCTACACCTTC. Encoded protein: CASGQVANYGYTF.

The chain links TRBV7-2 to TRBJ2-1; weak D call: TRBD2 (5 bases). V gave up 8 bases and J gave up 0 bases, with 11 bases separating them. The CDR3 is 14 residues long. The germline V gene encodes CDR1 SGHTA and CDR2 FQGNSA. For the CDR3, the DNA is TGTGCCAGCCTCCGGGGAAGCTCCTACAATGAGCAGTTCTTC. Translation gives CASLRGSSYNEQFF.

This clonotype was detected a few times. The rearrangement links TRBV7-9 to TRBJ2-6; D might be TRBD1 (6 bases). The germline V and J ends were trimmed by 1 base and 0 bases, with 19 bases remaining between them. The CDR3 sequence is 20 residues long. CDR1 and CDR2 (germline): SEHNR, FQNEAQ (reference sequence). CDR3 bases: TGTGCCAGCAGCTTAGTAGCCATGGGGGCCCCCTACTCTGGGGCCAACGTCCTGACTTTC. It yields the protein CASSLVAMGAPYSGANVLTF.